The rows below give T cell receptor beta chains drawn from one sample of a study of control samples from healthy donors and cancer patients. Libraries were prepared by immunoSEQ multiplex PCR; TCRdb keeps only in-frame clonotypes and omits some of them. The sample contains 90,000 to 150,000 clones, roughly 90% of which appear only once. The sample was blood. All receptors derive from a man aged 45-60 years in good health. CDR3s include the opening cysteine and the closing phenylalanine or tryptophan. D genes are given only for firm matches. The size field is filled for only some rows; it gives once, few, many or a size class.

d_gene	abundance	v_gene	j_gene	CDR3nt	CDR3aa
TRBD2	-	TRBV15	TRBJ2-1	TGTGCCACCAGCAGGGCGGGGGTCCGATACAATGAGCAGTTCTTC	CATSRAGVRYNEQFF
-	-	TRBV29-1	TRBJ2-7	TGCAGCGCCGAGGGGGTACAGGGCTACGAGCAGTACTTC	CSAEGVQGYEQYF
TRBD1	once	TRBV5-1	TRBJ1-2	TGCGCCAGCAGCTACCGTGGCCAGGGGGACGGCTACACCTTC	CASSYRGQGDGYTF
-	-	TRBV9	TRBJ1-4	TGTGCCAGCAGCGTAGCTCTGGGGGAGACTAATGAAAAACTGTTTTTT	CASSVALGETNEKLFF
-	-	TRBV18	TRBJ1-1	TGTGCCAGCTCCCTTCACAGCGGGAAACTCATGAACACTGAAGCTTTCTTT	CASSLHSGKLMNTEAFF
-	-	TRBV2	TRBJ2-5	TGTGCCAGCAATCTATACCAAGAGACCCAGTACTTC	CASNLYQETQYF
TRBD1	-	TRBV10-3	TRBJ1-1	TGTGCCATCAGTGAGATCTCAGGGGGGAACACTGAAGCTTTCTTT	CAISEISGGNTEAFF
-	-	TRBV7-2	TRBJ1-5	TGTGCCAGCAGCTTAGTAAAGCAGGGAGGGAGCAATCAGCCCCAGCATTTT	CASSLVKQGGSNQPQHF
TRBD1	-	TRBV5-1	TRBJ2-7	TGCGCCGCCAGCAGCTTGGACAGGAGGACCTACGAGCAGTACTTC	CAASSLDRRTYEQYF
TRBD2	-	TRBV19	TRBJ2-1	TGTGCCAGTAGTTTGACTAGCGGGGGGGCAATAAATGAGCAGTTCTTC	CASSLTSGGAINEQFF
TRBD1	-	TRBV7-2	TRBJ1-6	TGTGCCAGCAGCTTACGGGACAGGGATTCACCCCTCCACTTT	CASSLRDRDSPLHF
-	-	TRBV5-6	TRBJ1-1	TGTGCCAGCAGCTTGGGCGGAGGGGGGTCTGAAGCTTTCTTT	CASSLGGGGSEAFF
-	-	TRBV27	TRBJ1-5	TGTGCCAGCAGTTATCGGTATAGCAATCAGCCCCAGCATTTT	CASSYRYSNQPQHF
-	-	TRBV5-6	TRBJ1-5	TGTGCCAGCAGCTTGGGGCCAAATGGCAATCAGCCCCAGCATTTT	CASSLGPNGNQPQHF
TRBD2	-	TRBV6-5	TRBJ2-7	TGTGCCAGCAGTTACGGGGGGGGCTCCTACGAGCAGTACTTC	CASSYGGGSYEQYF
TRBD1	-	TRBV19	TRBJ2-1	TGTGCCAGTAGTCTCCCCGGGACAGGCCCCATTAAGAACAATGAGCAGTTCTTC	CASSLPGTGPIKNNEQFF
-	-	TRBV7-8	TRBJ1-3	TGTGCCAGCAGCTTAAGTTTGGCCGTCTCTGGAAACACCATATATTTT	CASSLSLAVSGNTIYF
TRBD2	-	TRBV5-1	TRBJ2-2	TGCGCCACCAAGACTAGCGGGGGAGGCGGGGAGCTGTTTTTT	CATKTSGGGGELFF
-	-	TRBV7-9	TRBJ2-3	TGTGCCAGCAGCTTAGTCCCCCAACCGGCAGATACGCAGTATTTT	CASSLVPQPADTQYF
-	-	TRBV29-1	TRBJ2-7	TGCAGCGTTAAGGCAGCCTCCTCCTACGAGCAGTACTTC	CSVKAASSYEQYF
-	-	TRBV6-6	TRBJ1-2	TGTGCCAGCAGTTACTCGCAGGGATTGGGGGGCTACACCTTC	CASSYSQGLGGYTF
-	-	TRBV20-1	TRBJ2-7	TGCAGTGCTTATCAGGGTTACGAGCAGTACTTC	CSAYQGYEQYF
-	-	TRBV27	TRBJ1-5	TGTGCCACCAGGACAGGCAATCAGCCCCAGCATTTT	CATRTGNQPQHF
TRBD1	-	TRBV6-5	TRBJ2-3	TGTGCCAGCAGTGACTCCGGGACAGGGAATACGCAGTATTTT	CASSDSGTGNTQYF
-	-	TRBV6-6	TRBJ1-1	TGTGCCAGCAGTTACAGGAAGGAGAACACTGAAGCTTTCTTT	CASSYRKENTEAFF
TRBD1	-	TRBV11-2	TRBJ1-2	TGTGCCAGCAGCTTAGTCCGGGACAGGGAAGATGGCTACACCTTC	CASSLVRDREDGYTF
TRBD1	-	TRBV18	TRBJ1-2	TGTGCCAGCTCACCAAGTCCAGGGGGGTCGGTGATGGGCTACACCTTC	CASSPSPGGSVMGYTF
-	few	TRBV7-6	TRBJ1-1	TGTGCCAGCAGCCCCGCCCTGGGAGCGGGTTTGAAGAACACTGAAGCTTTCTTT	CASSPALGAGLKNTEAFF
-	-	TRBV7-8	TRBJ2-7	TGTGCCAGCAGCTTAGTTGCCTACGAGCAGTACTTC	CASSLVAYEQYF
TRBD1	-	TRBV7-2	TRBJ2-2	TGTGCCAGCAGCCTTAGGGACAGGGGGACCGGGGAGCTGTTTTTT	CASSLRDRGTGELFF
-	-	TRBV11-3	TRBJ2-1	TGTGCCAGCAGCTTAGCCGAGGGGACCTACAATGAGCAGTTCTTC	CASSLAEGTYNEQFF
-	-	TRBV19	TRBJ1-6	TGTGCCAGTAGTGTCGGCAGCTATAATTCACCCCTCCACTTT	CASSVGSYNSPLHF
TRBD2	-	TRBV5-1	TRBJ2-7	TGCGCCAGCAGCCCCGGGACTAGCGGGGGCTACGAGCAGTACTTC	CASSPGTSGGYEQYF
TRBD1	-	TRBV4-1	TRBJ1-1	TGCGCCAGCAGCCAGCGTTGGACAGGCCTTTTAAACACTGAAGCTTTCTTT	CASSQRWTGLLNTEAFF
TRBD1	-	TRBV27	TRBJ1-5	TGTGCCAGCAGTCCGGGACAGGGCAATCAGCCCCAGCATTTT	CASSPGQGNQPQHF
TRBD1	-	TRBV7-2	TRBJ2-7	TGTGCCAGCAGTAGGACAGGCTCCTACGAGCAGTACTTC	CASSRTGSYEQYF
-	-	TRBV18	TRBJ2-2	TGTGCCAGCTCACCCTCCTCCATGGGCGGGGAGCTGTTTTTT	CASSPSSMGGELFF
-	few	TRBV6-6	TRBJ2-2	TGTGCCAGCAGTGGTCGGGAGCGCAACACCGGGGAGCTGTTTTTT	CASSGRERNTGELFF
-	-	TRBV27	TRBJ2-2	TGTGCCAGCAGTTTATCGGTTGGGGCAGGGAACACCGGGGAGCTGTTTTTT	CASSLSVGAGNTGELFF
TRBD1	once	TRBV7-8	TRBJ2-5	TGTGCCAGCAGCTTAAAATCTGCCCTCCGTCACAGACAGGGGCCTGAGGAGACCCAGTACTTC	CASSLKSALRHRQGPEETQYF
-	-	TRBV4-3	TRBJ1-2	TGCGCCAGCAGCCAAGATCTGGGCGAAGGAAGCTATGGCTACACCTTC	CASSQDLGEGSYGYTF
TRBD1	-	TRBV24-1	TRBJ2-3	TGTGCCACCAGTGAGGAGACAGGGGGAACAGATACGCAGTATTTT	CATSEETGGTDTQYF
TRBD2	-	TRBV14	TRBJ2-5	TGTGCCAGCAGCCCTTCTTGGGGGGGAGAGACCCAGTACTTC	CASSPSWGGETQYF
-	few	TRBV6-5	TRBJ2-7	TGTGCCAGCAGTTACCGGGGTTGGTACGAGCAGTACTTC	CASSYRGWYEQYF
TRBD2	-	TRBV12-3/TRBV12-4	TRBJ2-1	TGTGCCAGCAGTCCCGCGGGGGATGAGCAGTTCTTC	CASSPAGDEQFF
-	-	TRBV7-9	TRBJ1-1	TGTGCCAGCAGCCAAGGGGGGGACACTGAAGCTTTCTTT	CASSQGGDTEAFF
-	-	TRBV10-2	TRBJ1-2	TGCGCCAGCAGTCCGGAAAACTATGGCTACACCTTC	CASSPENYGYTF
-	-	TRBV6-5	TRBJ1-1	TGTGCCAGCAGTTCCCGCAGGGTATCTGAAGCTTTCTTT	CASSSRRVSEAFF
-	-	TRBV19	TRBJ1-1	TGTGCCAGTAGTCGGGCCGGGGAGGTCACTGAAGCTTTCTTT	CASSRAGEVTEAFF
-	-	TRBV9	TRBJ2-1	TGTGCCAGCAGCGCCGACATGCGGGGCTACAATGAGCAGTTCTTC	CASSADMRGYNEQFF
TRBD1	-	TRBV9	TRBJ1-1	TGTGCCAGCAGCCCGCAGGGGGCTAACACTGAAGCTTTCTTT	CASSPQGANTEAFF
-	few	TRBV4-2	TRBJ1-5	TGTGCCAGCAGCCAAGATTCCGGGAATCAGCCCCAGCATTTT	CASSQDSGNQPQHF
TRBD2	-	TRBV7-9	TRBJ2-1	TGTGCCAGCAGCTTAGCTAGCGGGGGAGATGAGCAGTTCTTC	CASSLASGGDEQFF
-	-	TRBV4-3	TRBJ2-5	TGCGCCAGCAGCCAAGATAGGTCAGGAGGGTTCGAGACCCAGTACTTC	CASSQDRSGGFETQYF
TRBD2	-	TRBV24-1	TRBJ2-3	TGTGCCACCAGTGATTCCCGCGGGGGGACCCTAGGTACGCAGTATTTT	CATSDSRGGTLGTQYF